Sequencing of this TCR beta chain was carried out in a study of cytomegalovirus exposure and HLA in healthy donors. Researchers ran the PCR with 60 Vbeta and 13 Jbeta primers. Clones were read by immunoSEQ multiplex PCR, and TCRdb kept only the in-frame ones, dropping some. The data hold fewer than 250,000 clones, with over 75% observed a single time. With V trimmed by 0 bases and J by 6 bases, 7 bases remained unmatched. Germline CDR1 SQVTM, CDR2 ANQGSEA. This CDR3 spans 14 amino acids. When sampled, the donors appeared nominally healthy, though they likely had unrecorded immune exposures. The sample was PBMCs. The sequence was obtained from a man between 18 and 35 years old in good health and CMV-seronegative. V usage is TRBV29-1 and J usage is TRBJ1-2, with TRBD1 identical over 7 bases. CDR3 coding DNA: TGCAGCGTTGAAGAAGGCACAGGGGAACATGGCTACACCTTC. Translating it yields CSVEEGTGEHGYTF.